This is a list of T cell receptor beta chains from one sample in a study of blood T cell repertoires in COVID-19. Some clones are missing from TCRdb's copy, which holds only in-frame ones; the method was immunoSEQ multiplex PCR. The sample consists of around 96,000 clones, about 95% of them appearing once. Input material: peripheral blood. The source of these receptors is a human donor with active COVID-19. The donor label of this sample is uncertain. The CDR3 runs from the conserved cysteine through the conserved F or W. D genes are given only for firm matches. Only part of the rows carry a size: once, few, many, or a class if the clone is expanded.

TRBV29-1	NA	NA	TRBJ2-3	CSAGAPSGPPDVTQYF	TGCAGCGCCGGGGCGCCCAGCGGGCCCCCCGATGTTACGCAGTATTTT
TRBV4-1	NA	NA	TRBJ2-1	CASSPHWAYRPIEQFF	TGCGCCAGCAGCCCGCACTGGGCCTATAGGCCTATTGAGCAGTTCTTC
TRBV7-2	TRBD1	once	TRBJ2-7	CASSADRGHEQYF	TGTGCCAGCAGCGCGGACAGGGGGCACGAGCAGTACTTC
TRBV27	NA	NA	TRBJ2-5	CASSSPGLILKTQYF	TGTGCCAGCAGTTCCCCGGGACTTATCCTAAAGACCCAGTACTTC
TRBV9	TRBD1	NA	TRBJ1-3	CASSVVGTVSGNTIYF	TGTGCCAGCAGCGTAGTGGGGACAGTCTCTGGAAACACCATATATTTT
TRBV6-4	NA	NA	TRBJ2-7	CASSVKTGSYEQYF	TGTGCCAGCAGTGTGAAGACAGGTTCCTACGAGCAGTACTTC
TRBV28	NA	NA	TRBJ1-1	CASTTAGENTEAFF	TGTGCCAGCACCACGGCGGGGGAGAACACTGAAGCTTTCTTT
TRBV27	TRBD1	NA	TRBJ1-2	CASSSLQGTGPNYGYTF	TGTGCCAGCAGTTCCTTACAGGGGACAGGACCTAACTATGGCTACACCTTC
TRBV5-4	NA	NA	TRBJ2-1	CASSLGTATYNEQFF	TGTGCCAGCAGCTTGGGGACAGCAACCTACAATGAGCAGTTCTTC
TRBV3-1/TRBV3-2	TRBD2	NA	TRBJ2-1	CASSQGLAGEQFF	TGTGCCAGCAGCCAAGGACTAGCGGGCGAGCAGTTCTTC
TRBV28	NA	NA	TRBJ2-3	CATHFSGQTDTQYF	TGTGCCACACATTTTAGCGGCCAGACAGATACGCAGTATTTT
TRBV7-9	NA	NA	TRBJ1-1	CASSFPIGGRTEAFF	TGTGCCAGCAGCTTTCCGATCGGAGGGCGCACTGAAGCTTTCTTT
TRBV9	NA	NA	TRBJ1-1	CASSVRLGEGTEAFF	TGTGCCAGCAGCGTACGTCTGGGGGAGGGCACTGAAGCTTTCTTT
TRBV7-8	TRBD2	NA	TRBJ2-7	CASSLGAGGDYEQYF	TGTGCCAGCAGCTTAGGGGCGGGAGGGGACTACGAGCAGTACTTC
TRBV18	TRBD1	NA	TRBJ2-3	CASSPLTGGMRDTDTQYF	TGTGCCAGCTCACCCCTGACAGGGGGCATGAGGGACACAGATACGCAGTATTTT
TRBV6-5	TRBD1	NA	TRBJ1-6	CASRDRLNSPLHF	TGTGCCAGCAGGGACAGGCTGAATTCACCCCTCCACTTT
TRBV7-9	NA	NA	TRBJ2-7	CASSSSLASNEQYF	TGTGCCAGCAGCAGCAGCTTAGCTTCTAACGAGCAGTACTTC
TRBV4-1	TRBD1	NA	TRBJ2-7	CASSSQDRVPAQYF	TGCGCCAGCAGCTCACAGGACAGGGTCCCCGCGCAGTACTTC
TRBV24-1	NA	NA	TRBJ1-2	CATSDFSGYTF	TGTGCCACCAGTGATTTTAGTGGCTACACCTTC
TRBV16	NA	NA	TRBJ2-7	CASSPAASYEQYF	TGTGCCAGCAGCCCCGCGGCCTCCTACGAGCAGTACTTC
TRBV5-1	TRBD1	once	TRBJ1-1	CASSLDRVTEAFF	TGCGCCAGCAGCTTAGACAGGGTAACTGAAGCTTTCTTT
TRBV11-3	TRBD2	NA	TRBJ2-3	CASSFGASGRSTDTQYF	TGTGCCAGCAGCTTTGGGGCTAGCGGGAGGTCCACAGATACGCAGTATTTT
TRBV7-2	TRBD2	NA	TRBJ2-5	CASSRASGSQETQYF	TGTGCCAGCAGTCGGGCTAGCGGCAGCCAAGAGACCCAGTACTTC
TRBV29-1	TRBD2	NA	TRBJ2-3	CSVAQGTSGDTQYF	TGCAGCGTGGCCCAAGGGACTAGCGGAGATACGCAGTATTTT
TRBV6-2/TRBV6-3	TRBD1	few	TRBJ1-5	CASSAQGGRQPQHF	TGTGCCAGCAGTGCTCAGGGGGGCCGTCAGCCCCAGCATTTT
TRBV6-5	NA	once	TRBJ2-7	CASSSPTGSRYEQYF	TGTGCCAGCAGTTCTCCGACGGGGTCAAGGTACGAGCAGTACTTC
TRBV5-1	NA	NA	TRBJ1-5	CASSTGTQNQPQHF	TGCGCCAGCAGCACCGGGACACAGAATCAGCCCCAGCATTTT
TRBV7-9	TRBD1	NA	TRBJ1-1	CASSFGAGGFANTEAFF	TGTGCCAGCAGCTTTGGGGCAGGGGGCTTCGCGAACACTGAAGCTTTCTTT
TRBV29-1	NA	NA	TRBJ2-7	CSDPGFAGPALGLYEQYF	TGCAGCGATCCCGGGTTTGCGGGACCAGCCCTGGGTCTCTACGAGCAGTACTTC
TRBV6-2/TRBV6-3	TRBD1	NA	TRBJ2-5	CASSYPRTGGQGGSKETQYF	TGTGCCAGCAGTTACCCTCGGACAGGGGGACAGGGGGGGTCAAAAGAGACCCAGTACTTC
TRBV19	NA	NA	TRBJ1-2	CASSPSPNYGYTF	TGTGCCAGTAGTCCGAGCCCAAACTATGGCTACACCTTC
TRBV2	NA	NA	TRBJ2-7	CASSEGQTSGSYEQYF	TGTGCCAGCAGTGAGGGACAGACCAGCGGGTCCTACGAGCAGTACTTC
TRBV2	TRBD1	NA	TRBJ1-2	CASRPGQGADGYTF	TGTGCCAGCAGACCGGGACAGGGGGCCGATGGCTACACCTTC
TRBV19	NA	NA	TRBJ1-1	CASSIGGAVNTEAFF	TGTGCCAGTAGTATTGGTGGGGCAGTGAACACTGAAGCTTTCTTT
TRBV5-1	TRBD1	NA	TRBJ2-1	CASSLQGPAYNEQFF	TGCGCCAGCAGCCTACAGGGGCCAGCCTACAATGAGCAGTTCTTC
TRBV29-1	TRBD1	few	TRBJ1-2	CSVERDRANYGYTF	TGCAGCGTTGAACGCGACAGGGCCAACTATGGCTACACCTTC
TRBV2	NA	NA	TRBJ2-7	CASSAVQGYEQYF	TGTGCCAGCAGTGCAGTACAGGGTTACGAGCAGTACTTC
TRBV2	NA	NA	TRBJ1-3	CASSTGTIYF	TGTGCCAGCAGTACCGGCACCATATATTTT
TRBV9	NA	once	TRBJ2-1	CASSVGSSAYNEQFF	TGTGCCAGCAGCGTAGGGTCTAGCGCATACAATGAGCAGTTCTTC
TRBV11-2	TRBD2	NA	TRBJ2-1	CASSYTSGAYNEQFF	TGTGCCAGCAGTTATACTAGCGGGGCGTACAATGAGCAGTTCTTC
TRBV2	NA	NA	TRBJ2-1	CASSGAGTAVSNEQFF	TGTGCCAGCAGCGGGGCGGGGACTGCAGTAAGCAATGAGCAGTTCTTC
TRBV5-1	TRBD1	once	TRBJ1-2	CASSPRDSGSNYGYTF	TGCGCCAGCAGCCCCCGGGACAGTGGCTCTAACTATGGCTACACCTTC
TRBV7-6	TRBD1	NA	TRBJ2-7	CASSPEQGSSYEQYF	TGTGCCAGCAGCCCAGAACAGGGGAGCTCCTACGAGCAGTACTTC
TRBV28	TRBD1	NA	TRBJ2-4	CASSSGGTGGEVKNIQYF	TGTGCCAGCAGTTCTGGGGGCACAGGGGGCGAGGTCAAAAACATTCAGTACTTC
TRBV7-8	NA	NA	TRBJ1-2	CASSLKHAYTF	TGTGCCAGCAGCCTCAAACATGCCTACACCTTC
TRBV15	TRBD1	NA	TRBJ2-7	CATSKGQGAYEQYF	TGTGCCACCAGCAAGGGACAGGGGGCCTACGAGCAGTACTTC
TRBV10-3	TRBD1	NA	TRBJ2-7	CAISGTGYPPGQYF	TGTGCCATCAGTGGGACAGGGTACCCCCCAGGGCAGTACTTC
TRBV7-6	NA	NA	TRBJ2-1	CASSLAQVPQSGNEQFF	TGTGCCAGCAGCTTAGCCCAAGTCCCTCAGTCGGGAAATGAGCAGTTCTTC
TRBV11-3	TRBD2	NA	TRBJ2-5	CASSVGLAGQETQYF	TGTGCCAGCAGCGTTGGACTAGCGGGGCAAGAGACCCAGTACTTC
TRBV5-1	TRBD1	NA	TRBJ1-1	CASSLADRYTEAFF	TGCGCCAGCAGCTTGGCGGACAGGTACACTGAAGCTTTCTTT
TRBV4-3	TRBD1	NA	TRBJ1-1	CASSQEKSGTVHTEAFF	TGCGCCAGCAGCCAAGAGAAATCCGGGACAGTACACACTGAAGCTTTCTTT
TRBV29-1	NA	NA	TRBJ2-1	CSVAQGGVNEQFF	TGCAGCGTTGCTCAGGGGGGTGTCAATGAGCAGTTCTTC
TRBV3-1/TRBV3-2	NA	once	TRBJ1-1	CASSQDSGSGEAFF	TGTGCCAGCAGCCAAGATTCCGGGTCTGGGGAAGCTTTCTTT
TRBV7-8	TRBD2	NA	TRBJ2-2	CASSFRGRANTGELFF	TGTGCCAGCAGCTTTCGTGGGAGGGCGAACACCGGGGAGCTGTTTTTT
TRBV10-3	NA	NA	TRBJ2-7	CAISEDPGIKYEQYF	TGTGCCATCAGTGAGGACCCGGGAATCAAGTACGAGCAGTACTTC
TRBV7-9	NA	NA	TRBJ1-2	CASSLRGSGLEGYTF	TGTGCCAGCAGCTTACGTGGTTCAGGGCTTGAAGGCTACACCTTC
TRBV2	TRBD2	NA	TRBJ2-7	CASSVASGGPYEQYF	TGTGCCAGCAGTGTGGCTAGCGGGGGCCCCTACGAGCAGTACTTC
TRBV6-1	TRBD2	NA	TRBJ2-3	CASSEVRGGYTAQYF	TGTGCCAGCAGTGAAGTTCGGGGGGGGTATACGGCGCAGTATTTT